This TCR beta chain was identified in a study of cytomegalovirus exposure and HLA in healthy donors. As concerns this clone: Its matching antigen is unknown.

Study outcomes and limitations: Evidence from a later analysis indicated that most CMV-associated TCR beta chains looked HLA-restricted. Reported findings show TCR beta sequences accurately forecast HLA-A and HLA-B alleles in most subjects.

This CDR3 spans 12 amino acids. The V end lost 8 bases, the J end lost 6 bases, and 11 bases lay between the germline ends. CDR1 and CDR2 from the germline V gene are SNHLY and FYNNEI. With 60 Vbeta and 13 Jbeta primers, the PCR was carried out. The table came from immunoSEQ multiplex PCR; TCRdb's copy has only in-frame clones and leaves some out. The sample carries 98,000 or so clones, about 79% recorded once. Sequenced material: PBMCs. This TCR was recovered from a man aged 60 to 69 in good health and CMV-seropositive. The rearrangement links TRBV2 to TRBJ1-5; unclear D gene. This CDR3 is CASSMEGQPQHF. The CDR3 region has the DNA TGTGCCAGCTCAATGGAGGGTCAGCCCCAGCATTTT.